Each of the 14 T cell receptor beta chains below was sequenced from the same sample in a study of OX40 agonist ivuxolimab in advanced cancers. Sequenced by immunoSEQ multiplex PCR; TCRdb stores in-frame clones only, minus some. Of roughly 64,000 clones in the sample, 84% were seen once. This sample comprised CD4+ or CD8+ T cells sorted from blood, obtained in a trial of the OX40 agonist ivuxolimab. The receptors derive from an adult with an advanced solid tumor such as melanoma, head and neck, liver or kidney cancer.

This chain joins TRBV4-2 and TRBJ1-1; no reliable D call. Germline V gene data show CDR1 as LGHNA and CDR2 as YNFKEQ. The germline V and J ends were trimmed by 1 base and 1 base, with 10 bases remaining between them. The CDR3 contains 15 residues. CDR3 protein: CASSQAVGKNTEAFF. The CDR3 coding sequence is TGTGCCAGCAGCCAAGCGGTAGGGAAGAACACTGAAGCTTTCTTT.

V and J are TRBV7-2 and TRBJ2-7; D is unresolved. Per germline, CDR1 SGHTA and CDR2 FQGNSA. The CDR3 runs 13 residues. CDR3 loop: CASSLATGVGMGV. The CDR3, as DNA: TGTGCCAGCAGCTTAGCTACGGGTGTGGGAATGGGGGTC.

In this sample, this clone is medium-sized. The V call is TRBV19, the J call TRBJ2-6; TRBD1 might be the D (6 bases). Trimming removed 3 bases from V and 0 bases from J, with 9 bases in between. Germline assignment: CDR1 LNHDA and CDR2 SQIVND (reference sequence). The CDR3 length is 16 residues. CDR3 DNA: TGTGCCAGTAGTATGGGACAATTCTCTGGGGCCAACGTCCTGACTTTC. Translated: CASSMGQFSGANVLTF.

The rearrangement links TRBV4-2 to TRBJ1-2; 7 bases agree with TRBD1. This CDR3 comprises 14 residues. Germline V gene data show CDR1 as LGHNA and CDR2 as YNFKEQ. V shed 0 bases, J shed 8 bases, and the junction held 6 bases outside the gene matches. The CDR3 bases are TGTGCCAGCAGCCAAGAAACAGGGGTTGGCGGCTACACCTTC. Translating it yields CASSQETGVGGYTF.

This clone has just a few counts. The chain joins TRBV5-1 to TRBJ1-5; TRBD1 agrees at 7 bases. Trimming took 0 bases from V and 7 from J; bases not matched to a gene: 7. Germline V lookup: CDR1 SGHRS, CDR2 YFSETQ. The CDR3 is made up of 15 amino acids. As DNA, the CDR3 is TGCGCCAGCAGCTTGGTAGGGGGCGCAGGACAGCCCCAGCATTTT. Amino acids: CASSLVGGAGQPQHF.

The J gene is TRBJ2-5, the V gene TRBV11-2, with D tentatively TRBD1 (5 bases). The CDR3 length is 12 residues. V gave up 4 bases and J gave up 5 bases, with 8 bases separating them. CDR1 is SGHAT and CDR2 is FQNNGV in the germline V gene. CDR3 protein: CASSSRVETQYF. The CDR3 DNA reads TGTGCCAGCAGCTCCAGGGTGGAGACCCAGTACTTC.

The chain employs TRBV7-3 and TRBJ2-3; 8 nucleotides agree with TRBD2. With V trimmed by 5 bases and J by 5 bases, 12 bases remained unmatched. The V gene's germline CDR1 is SGHTA and CDR2 FQGTGA. The CDR3 loop spans 16 amino acids. DNA for the CDR3: TGTGCCAGCAGCATGATGAGCGGGAGAGAGATAGATACGCAGTATTTT. This encodes CASSMMSGREIDTQYF.

The chain has TRBV14 and TRBJ1-1, with a weak D call TRBD1 (6 bases). CDR3 length: 15 amino acids. The ends were cut back, 2 bases at V and 2 bases at J, with 12 bases in the middle. The V gene's germline CDR1 is SGHDN and CDR2 FVKESK. The CDR3 nucleotides are TGTGCCAGCAGCCAACTAGACAGGTTAAACACTGAAGCTTTCTTT. Protein: CASSQLDRLNTEAFF.

The chain has TRBV5-8 and TRBJ1-1; tentatively, D is TRBD1 (5 bases). Looked up from germline, CDR1 is SGHTS and CDR2 is YDEGEE. V was pared by 0 bases and J by 1 base, with 10 bases between. This CDR3 has 15 amino acids. The CDR3 DNA reads as TGTGCCAGCAGCTTGGTTCTGCAGGGGAACACTGAAGCTTTCTTT. Its protein product is CASSLVLQGNTEAFF.

This chain links TRBV27 with TRBJ2-3; 9 positions match TRBD2. In germline, CDR1 is MNHEY, CDR2 SMNVEV (reference sequence). V was clipped by 2 bases and J by 2 bases; unmatched bases: 8. This CDR3 has 17 amino acids. The CDR3 loop is CASSLATSGLNTDTQYF. CDR3 coding DNA: TGTGCCAGCAGTTTAGCGACTAGCGGATTGAACACAGATACGCAGTATTTT.

The gene calls are TRBV9 and TRBJ1-4; tentatively, D is TRBD1 (6 bases). There are 16 residues in the CDR3. Trimming took off 4 bases at V and 0 bases at J, with 13 bases between the two ends. The germline V gene has CDR1 SGDLS and CDR2 YYNGEE. This chain's CDR3 is CASSPRQVATNEKLFF. The CDR3 DNA reads as TGTGCCAGCAGCCCGCGACAGGTCGCAACTAATGAAAAACTGTTTTTT.

The V and J genes are TRBV4-2 and TRBJ2-5; TRBD1 agrees at 7 bases. Trimming removed 1 base from V and 4 bases from J; junction bases left unmatched: 3. This CDR3 region has 14 residues. CDR1 is LGHNA, CDR2 YNFKEQ, per germline. The CDR3 nucleotides read TGTGCCAGCAGCCAAGGGCCAGGGGGAGAGACCCAGTACTTC. The encoded protein is CASSQGPGGETQYF.

The V and J genes are TRBV7-6 and TRBJ2-7; the match to TRBD1 covers 9 bases. The CDR3 runs to 15 residues. Losses at the gene ends were 5 bases for V and 3 bases for J; bases not matched to a gene: 8. Germline V lookup: CDR1 SGHVS, CDR2 FNYEAQ. In DNA, the CDR3 is TGTGCCAGCAGCCCCACAGGGGGCGCCGTCTACGAGCAGTACTTC. Protein sequence: CASSPTGGAVYEQYF.

CDR3 region: CASSLEWGTQGGETQYF. The CDR3, as DNA: TGTGCCAGCAGCTTAGAATGGGGGACCCAAGGGGGGGAGACCCAGTACTTC. V and J are TRBV7-7 and TRBJ2-5, with D perhaps TRBD1 or TRBD2 (6 bases each). The CDR3 length is 17 residues. Germline V gene data show CDR1 as SSHAT and CDR2 as FNYEAQ (reference sequence). V gave up 1 base and J gave up 5 bases, with 20 bases separating them.